The next 23 T cell receptor beta chains were all read from a single sample in a study of blood T cell repertoires in COVID-19. Sequencing used immunoSEQ multiplex PCR; TCRdb keeps in-frame clones, though not all of them. The table includes roughly 370,000 clones, around nine tenths detected once. Sequenced material: PBMCs or T cells enriched from blood (not recorded which). The source of these receptors is a woman between 45 and 60 years old who had recovered from COVID-19.

The J gene is TRBJ1-4, the V gene TRBV2, with 9 positions matching TRBD1. V dropped 4 bases and J dropped 8; count of bases not matched to a gene: 20. CDR1 SNHLY and CDR2 FYNNEI come from the germline V gene. CDR3 size: 19 residues. CDR3 amino acids: CASSVTAGTGTGSAEKLFF. Written as DNA, the CDR3 is TGTGCCAGCAGTGTGACGGCCGGGACAGGGACGGGGTCGGCGGAAAAACTGTTTTTT.

The chain combines TRBV18 with TRBJ1-1, with TRBD1 identical over 7 bases. The CDR3 runs to 17 residues. Losses at the gene ends were 2 bases for V and 0 bases for J; bases not matched to a gene: 9. The germline CDR1 and CDR2 sequences are KGHSH and LQKENI. CDR3 in DNA: TGTGCCAGCTCACCAGCCAGACAGGGTTTGGTGAACACTGAAGCTTTCTTT. The encoded protein is CASSPARQGLVNTEAFF.

The chain joins TRBV6-5 to TRBJ2-7; 8 nucleotides align to TRBD1. Germline loops: CDR1 MNHEY, CDR2 SVGAGI. CDR3 size: 15 residues. Trimming at V came to 2 bases and at J to 5 bases, leaving 8 bases not matched to a gene. CDR3 in amino acids: CASSYPGRGPDEQYF. The CDR3 DNA sequence: TGTGCCAGCAGTTACCCCGGCAGGGGGCCCGACGAGCAGTACTTC.

The sample holds a few counts of this clone. The chain couples TRBV6-5 to TRBJ1-1; a weak D match, TRBD1 (6 bases). This CDR3 has 13 amino acids. Trimming removed 6 bases from V and 5 bases from J, with 13 bases in between. Germline lookup yields CDR1 MNHEY and CDR2 SVGAGI. This chain's CDR3 is CASRQGWRTEAFF. The CDR3 DNA sequence: TGTGCCAGCAGACAGGGTTGGAGGACTGAAGCTTTCTTT.

The CDR3 is CASSLVSWTGNSGANVLTF. DNA for the CDR3: TGTGCCAGCAGCTTAGTCTCATGGACAGGGAACTCTGGGGCCAACGTCCTGACTTTC. This chain joins TRBV7-8 and TRBJ2-6, with 8 bases lining up with TRBD1. Germline loops: CDR1 SGHVS, CDR2 FQNEAQ. V shed 1 base and J 0 bases; nucleotides not matched to a gene: 8. The CDR3 contains 19 residues.

The chain is built from TRBV5-5 and TRBJ2-5; D may be TRBD1 (6 bases). CDR1 is SGHKS, CDR2 YYEKEE, per germline (reference sequence). Trimming took off 0 bases at V and 4 bases at J, with 13 bases between the two ends. The CDR3 contains 15 residues. CDR3 amino acids: CASSLGGRGLETQYF. CDR3 bases: TGTGCCAGCAGCTTGGGGGGGCGAGGGTTAGAGACCCAGTACTTC.

This clone occurred a few times. The J gene is TRBJ1-1, the V gene TRBV30; D is ambiguous. Germline-derived CDR1 and CDR2 are GTSNPN and SVGIG (reference sequence). The CDR3 contains 12 residues. The V gene lost 0 bases and the J gene lost 4 bases, with 6 bases spanning the gap. The CDR3 nucleotides read TGTGCCTGGAGTGTAGGGAGCACTGAAGCTTTCTTT. Protein: CAWSVGSTEAFF.

CDR3 residues: CASSLQGLETQYF. The CDR3 DNA sequence: TGTGCCAGCAGCTTGCAGGGTTTGGAGACCCAGTACTTC. This chain links TRBV5-5 with TRBJ2-5; D is possibly TRBD1 (5 bases). V lost 1 base, J lost 5 bases, and 9 bases lay in between. The CDR3 is 13 amino acids. Germline CDR1 and CDR2: SGHKS and YYEKEE (reference sequence).

The rearrangement joins TRBV28 to TRBJ2-4; possibly TRBD2 for D (6 bases). The CDR3 covers 18 residues. The V gene lost 6 bases and the J gene lost 0 bases, with 21 bases spanning the gap. The germline V gene encodes CDR1 MDHEN and CDR2 SYDVKM. The DNA of the CDR3 is TGTGCCAGCAGATCCCGACTCGGGGGATTAATAGCCAAAAACATTCAGTACTTC. As protein: CASRSRLGGLIAKNIQYF. The full variable domain, with the rest looked up from reference TRBV28 and TRBJ2-4, is DVKVTQSSRYLVKRTGEKVFLECVQDMDHENMFWYRQDPGLGLRLIYFSYDVKMKEKGDIPEGYSVSREKKERFSLILESASTNQTSMYLCASRSRLGGLIAKNIQYFGAGTRLSVL.

Concerning this clone itself: Other DNA sequences in this sample translate to the same CDR3. V usage is TRBV18 and J usage is TRBJ1-6; D is undetermined. The CDR3 length is 14 residues. Germline CDR1 KGHSH, CDR2 LQKENI. The V and J ends lost 3 bases and 0 bases respectively, with 3 bases between them. CDR3 region: CASSPSSYNSPLHF. In nucleotides, the CDR3 is TGTGCCAGCTCACCCTCCTCCTATAATTCACCCCTCCACTTT.

A note on this clone: Other nucleotide sequences in the sample specify the same CDR3. The chain is built from TRBV4-1 and TRBJ1-5; maybe TRBD1 (6 bases). V gave up 1 base and J gave up 5 bases, with 9 bases separating them. The CDR3 extends over 14 amino acids. CDR1 is MGHRA and CDR2 is YSYEKL in the germline V gene. CDR3 bases: TGCGCCAGCAGCCAAGGGCAGGGGCATCAGCCCCAGCATTTT. The encoded protein is CASSQGQGHQPQHF.

CDR3 sequence (DNA): TGTGCCAGCAGCCCCCGACTAGCGGGGAGCACAGATACGCAGTATTTT. It specifies CASSPRLAGSTDTQYF. The chain has TRBV7-6 and TRBJ2-3; 11 bases fit TRBD2. The length of the CDR3 is 16 residues. The ends lost 5 bases at V and 0 bases at J; junction bases unmatched: 4. The germline V gene has CDR1 SGHVS and CDR2 FNYEAQ.

About this clone itself: The sample holds other DNA sequences that translate to the same CDR3. The J gene is TRBJ1-5, the V gene TRBV7-2; TRBD1 might be the D (5 bases). Germline assignment: CDR1 SGHTA and CDR2 FQGNSA. This CDR3 is 16 amino acids long. V was shortened by 5 bases and J by 1 base, with 15 bases between the two germline ends. CDR3 amino acids: CASSLRGRDSNQPQHF. In nucleotides, the CDR3 is TGTGCCAGCAGCCTCCGAGGGAGGGACAGCAATCAGCCCCAGCATTTT.

This sequence joins TRBV18 and TRBJ1-6; TRBD1 aligns across 7 bases. This CDR3 has 13 residues. Germline V gives CDR1 KGHSH, CDR2 LQKENI. J gave up 9 bases and V 3 bases, and 2 bases lay outside the gene matches. CDR3 protein: CASSPGDSSPLHF. The CDR3 nucleotides are TGTGCCAGCTCACCCGGGGACAGTTCACCCCTCCACTTT.

The genes are TRBV7-2 and TRBJ2-7; D is possibly TRBD1 (5 bases). V lost 1 base and J 4 bases, leaving 8 bases between the germline ends. The CDR3 consists of 13 residues. Germline CDR1 reads SGHTA; CDR2 reads FQGNSA. The CDR3 nucleotides read TGTGCCAGCAGCTTAGAAGGGGTTTACGAGCAGTACTTC. Translated, it gives CASSLEGVYEQYF. The complete variable domain, with remaining parts taken from reference TRBV7-2 and TRBJ2-7, reads GAGVSQSPSNKVTEKGKDVELRCDPISGHTALYWYRQSLGQGLEFLIYFQGNSAPDKSGLPSDRFSAERTGGSVSTLTIQRTQQEDSAVYLCASSLEGVYEQYFGPGTRLTVT.

V is TRBV7-2 and J is TRBJ2-2; 8 bases align to TRBD2. Looked up from germline, CDR1 is SGHTA and CDR2 is FQGNSA. Unmatched junction bases numbered 5, after V lost 4 bases and J lost 7 bases. This CDR3 is 14 amino acids long. The CDR3 nucleotides are TGTGCCAGCAGCTCTACCGGGGGGGGCGGGGAGCTGTTTTTT. Protein product: CASSSTGGGGELFF.

The chain carries TRBV5-8 and TRBJ2-2; weak D call: TRBD2 (5 bases). Deletions cut 4 bases from V and 4 bases from J, with 17 bases between. This CDR3 has 16 residues. Germline V gene sequence: CDR1 SGHTS, CDR2 YDEGEE. The CDR3, as DNA: TGTGCCAGCAGCGTAGTCACGGGGTTGGGCACCGGGGAGCTGTTTTTT. Protein sequence: CASSVVTGLGTGELFF.

The count of this clone is one. This sequence joins TRBV7-9 and TRBJ2-3; possibly TRBD1 for D (6 bases). Germline V gene data show CDR1 as SEHNR and CDR2 as FQNEAQ (reference sequence). The CDR3 covers 17 residues. V lost 6 bases and J lost 2, with 21 bases in between. CDR3 in DNA: TGTGCCAGCAGTAAATACACCGGGCAGGGGATCACAGATACGCAGTATTTT. Protein sequence: CASSKYTGQGITDTQYF.

The V and J genes are TRBV6-5 and TRBJ2-7; TRBD2 agrees at 10 bases. V gave up 0 bases and J gave up 4 bases; unmatched junction bases: 3. Germline values: CDR1 MNHEY, CDR2 SVGAGI. This CDR3 region has 15 residues. CDR3 bases: TGTGCCAGCAGTTACTCGTCTAGCGGGGGTTACGAGCAGTACTTC. Protein product: CASSYSSSGGYEQYF.

The chain carries TRBV19 and TRBJ1-2, with D possibly TRBD1 on 5 matching bases. V was clipped by 1 base and J by 4 bases, with 10 bases between them. The V gene's germline CDR1 is LNHDA and CDR2 SQIVND (reference sequence). The CDR3 covers 14 residues. CDR3 loop: CASSIVRGVYGYTF. CDR3 DNA: TGTGCCAGTAGTATAGTAAGGGGCGTCTATGGCTACACCTTC.

V and J are TRBV28 and TRBJ2-5, with 9 positions matching TRBD1. The V gene end was trimmed by 5 bases and the J gene end by 4 bases; junction bases not matched to a gene: 8. CDR1 and CDR2 from the germline V gene are MDHEN and SYDVKM. This CDR3 is built from 15 residues. DNA of the CDR3: TGTGCCAGCAGTCCCGCCGGGACAGGGAGAGAGACCCAGTACTTC. It is translated as CASSPAGTGRETQYF.

This chain uses TRBV19 with TRBJ1-6; possible D gene TRBD1, 5 bases. The CDR3 is 15 amino acids. The germline V gene has CDR1 LNHDA and CDR2 SQIVND (reference sequence). Trimming took off 8 bases at V and 7 bases at J, with 18 bases between the two ends. The CDR3 sequence is CASLNPGRENSPLHF. CDR3 sequence (DNA): TGTGCCAGTCTTAACCCGGGACGGGAGAATTCACCCCTCCACTTT.

V is TRBV7-9 and J is TRBJ1-5, with 8 bases lining up with TRBD1. V shed 5 bases and J 7 bases; nucleotides not matched to a gene: 13. The germline V gene encodes CDR1 SEHNR and CDR2 FQNEAQ (reference sequence). This CDR3 contains 16 residues. Here the CDR3 DNA reads TGTGCCAGCAGCCTCCAAGCAGGGGGCAACCAACAGCCCCAGCATTTT. Its protein is CASSLQAGGNQQPQHF.